The rows below give T cell receptor beta chains drawn from one sample of a study of T cells after yellow fever vaccination. MiXCR was run by TCRdb on the 5' RACE reads, yielding one entry per CDR3 protein. The table includes hundreds of thousands of distinct CDR3 sequences, around 12% detected once. The sequences come from PBMCs, collected on the day of the yellow fever booster vaccination. These receptors were taken from a man under 40 who received the YFV17D yellow fever vaccine. The CDR3 runs from the conserved cysteine through the conserved F or W. D genes are given only for firm matches. Rows give clone size only sometimes, using once, few, many, or a class for an expanded clone.

clone_size: .
j_call: TRBJ2-1
d_call: TRBD1
cdr3_length: 13
v_call: TRBV19
cdr3_nt: TGTGCCAGTAGCCTGGACAGGGGGGGAGGAGTGTTCTTC
cdr3_aa: CASSLDRGGGVFF

clone_size: .
j_call: TRBJ2-7
d_call: .
cdr3_length: 14
v_call: TRBV3-1
cdr3_nt: TGTGCCAGCAGCCAAGATAATAAAGGGCCATTAAGGAACTTC
cdr3_aa: CASSQDNKGPLRNF

clone_size: many
j_call: TRBJ2-7
d_call: .
cdr3_length: 15
v_call: TRBV5-1
cdr3_nt: TGCGCCAGCAGCTTGGGGACCGTAAACAGCTACGAGCAGTACTTC
cdr3_aa: CASSLGTVNSYEQYF

clone_size: .
j_call: TRBJ2-5
d_call: .
cdr3_length: 15
v_call: TRBV4-3
cdr3_nt: TGCGCCAGCAGCCAAGATAATTCGGAGTCAGAGACCCAGTACTTC
cdr3_aa: CASSQDNSESETQYF

clone_size: few
j_call: TRBJ2-2
d_call: .
cdr3_length: 14
v_call: TRBV20-1
cdr3_nt: TGCAGTGCTAGTCAAGAGTGGGACACCGGGGAGCTGTTTTTT
cdr3_aa: CSASQEWDTGELFF

clone_size: few
j_call: TRBJ2-7
d_call: .
cdr3_length: 16
v_call: TRBV7-8
cdr3_nt: TGTGCCAGCAGCTACGAACTCCCAGGGTCAGAGGCCGAGCAGTACTTC
cdr3_aa: CASSYELPGSEAEQYF

clone_size: once
j_call: TRBJ1-2
d_call: TRBD1
cdr3_length: 14
v_call: TRBV6-2/TRBV6-3
cdr3_nt: TGTGCCAGCTCTCTCTTGCGCGGGACAGGTGGCTACACCTTC
cdr3_aa: CASSLLRGTGGYTF

clone_size: few
j_call: TRBJ2-7
d_call: TRBD2
cdr3_length: 13
v_call: TRBV10-2
cdr3_nt: TGCGCCAGCAGTGAGTCGGGAGGGCCTGGGGGGTACTTC
cdr3_aa: CASSESGGPGGYF

clone_size: few
j_call: TRBJ2-5
d_call: .
cdr3_length: 14
v_call: TRBV6-2/TRBV6-3
cdr3_nt: TGTGCCAGCAGTTACCAACAGGCGAAAGAGACCCAGTACTTC
cdr3_aa: CASSYQQAKETQYF

clone_size: .
j_call: TRBJ1-5
d_call: .
cdr3_length: 14
v_call: TRBV18
cdr3_nt: TGTGCCAGCTCGGGCATCTATAGCAATCAGCCCCAGCATTTT
cdr3_aa: CASSGIYSNQPQHF

clone_size: few
j_call: TRBJ2-2
d_call: TRBD2
cdr3_length: 18
v_call: TRBV6-2/TRBV6-3
cdr3_nt: TGTGCCAGCAGTTACTCCCCAGGGAGGGAGATGGACACCGGGGAGCTGTTTTTT
cdr3_aa: CASSYSPGREMDTGELFF

clone_size: .
j_call: TRBJ2-2
d_call: .
cdr3_length: 13
v_call: TRBV6-5
cdr3_nt: TGTGCCAGCAGTTACAAGAACACCGGGGAGCTGTTTTTT
cdr3_aa: CASSYKNTGELFF

clone_size: .
j_call: TRBJ2-2
d_call: .
cdr3_length: 15
v_call: TRBV7-2
cdr3_nt: TGTGCCAGCAGCTTAGATCCTCTGGCCACCGGGGAGCTGTTTTTT
cdr3_aa: CASSLDPLATGELFF

clone_size: few
j_call: TRBJ2-1
d_call: .
cdr3_length: 13
v_call: TRBV6-1
cdr3_nt: TGTGCCAGCAGTCCCCTAGGTAGGGATGAGCAGTTCTTC
cdr3_aa: CASSPLGRDEQFF

clone_size: .
j_call: TRBJ2-7
d_call: TRBD2
cdr3_length: 14
v_call: TRBV12-3/TRBV12-4
cdr3_nt: TGTGCCAGCAGCCCCCCAGGCGGGAGGGTCGAGCAGTACTTC
cdr3_aa: CASSPPGGRVEQYF

clone_size: many
j_call: TRBJ2-3
d_call: .
cdr3_length: 13
v_call: TRBV20-1
cdr3_nt: TGCAGTGCTAGAGCAGACAGCACAGATACGCAGTATTTT
cdr3_aa: CSARADSTDTQYF